Listed below are T cell receptor beta chains from one sample, sequenced in a study of T cell responses to AZD1222 COVID-19 vaccine. This table comes from immunoSEQ multiplex PCR, and its TCRdb copy is limited to in-frame clones, with some not included. The sample yields 98,000 or so clones, about 88% seen once. Sequencing used peripheral blood, obtained 28 days after the second AZD1222 dose. All receptors come from an adult who received the AZD1222 COVID-19 vaccine. The CDR3 runs from the conserved cysteine through the conserved F or W. Fields, in order: V gene, J gene, clone size, D gene, CDR3 protein, CDR3 DNA. A D gene is named only where the DNA matches it firmly. Clone size is given for some rows only: seen once, a few or many times, or a class if the clone is expanded.

TRBV5-1	TRBJ1-5	few	.	CASSLVPGGNQPQHF	TGCGCCAGCAGCTTGGTCCCGGGGGGGAATCAGCCCCAGCATTTT
TRBV6-1	TRBJ1-1	.	TRBD1	CASSGGTGLWNTEAFF	TGTGCCAGCAGTGGAGGGACAGGGTTATGGAACACTGAAGCTTTCTTT
TRBV6-5	TRBJ1-3	.	TRBD1	CASSFRQGRDTIYF	TGTGCCAGCAGTTTTAGACAGGGCCGAGACACCATATATTTT
TRBV19	TRBJ1-2	once	.	CACRDQGRAFGYGYTF	TGTGCCTGCAGGGACCAGGGGCGGGCTTTCGGCTATGGCTACACCTTC
TRBV7-2	TRBJ1-2	few	.	CASSPGQTNYGYTF	TGTGCCAGCAGCCCTGGGCAGACTAACTATGGCTACACCTTC
TRBV9	TRBJ2-6	.	.	CASSVGVSEAGANVLTF	TGTGCCAGCAGCGTCGGGGTATCAGAGGCTGGGGCCAACGTCCTGACTTTC
TRBV19	TRBJ1-4	.	.	CASRPVARATNEKLFF	TGTGCCAGTCGGCCCGTGGCACGTGCAACTAATGAAAAACTGTTTTTT
TRBV28	TRBJ1-5	.	.	CASSPHLGRQPQHF	TGTGCCAGCAGCCCCCACTTGGGGCGTCAGCCCCAGCATTTT
TRBV11-3	TRBJ1-2	.	.	CASSLDPAKGHYGYTF	TGTGCCAGCAGCTTAGACCCAGCGAAGGGGCACTATGGCTACACCTTC
TRBV19	TRBJ1-3	.	.	CASSTYLRQALGDTIYF	TGTGCCAGTAGTACCTACCTTCGACAGGCCCTAGGGGACACCATATATTTT
TRBV6-1	TRBJ2-2	once	.	CASSEAGGELFF	TGTGCCAGCAGTGAAGCGGGCGGGGAGCTGTTTTTT
TRBV5-1	TRBJ2-1	.	.	CASSLRGQKQFF	TGCGCCAGCAGCTTGAGGGGCCAGAAGCAGTTCTTC
TRBV7-2	TRBJ2-1	.	TRBD2	CASSLQPAGVDNEQFF	TGTGCCAGCAGCTTACAGCCAGCGGGGGTAGACAATGAGCAGTTCTTC